Presented here are 7 T cell receptor beta chains from one specimen sequenced in a study of shared clonotypes between healthy human individuals (dated by TCRdb to 2018 to 2020). Libraries were constructed by the immunoSEQ multiplex PCR assay. The source is immuneACCESS, and TCRdb retained only in-frame sequences with V and J called. Part of the clones is not carried over; for the studies checked, unresolved V genes explain less than half of this, and the remainder is unexplained. This sample comprises about 2,100,000 clones, 85% to 95% of them detected only once. The leading ten clones occupy about 1.8% of the sample. For the CD8 naive samples, CD45RO-negative cells were positively selected for CCR7, yielding a CD45RA+CCR7+ population from which TemRA cells were excluded. The material sequenced was naive CD8+ T cells from PBMCs. This specimen's cell subset or site label, interpreted: CD45RA+CCR7+. The receptors here all came from a man aged 18 to 30 in good health. Some clones in this sample may be carry-over from other donors' samples.

In its sample, this clone was seen once. This chain links TRBV7-9 with TRBJ2-7, with D perhaps matching TRBD2 (5 bases). Between the trimmed V and J ends, which lost 5 bases and 4 bases, there was a span of 12 bases. The CDR3 length is 13 residues. Germline CDR1 SEHNR, CDR2 FQNEAQ (reference sequence). CDR3 nucleotide sequence: TGTGCCAGCAGCGCAGGACCGGGGTACGAGCAGTACTTC. It codes for CASSAGPGYEQYF.

This chain joins TRBV28 and TRBJ2-5, with TRBD1 as a possible D gene (5 bases). With the DNA end fitting TRBJ2-7 better, the J assignment may be wrong. This CDR3 is 14 amino acids long. CDR1 and CDR2 (germline): MDHEN, SYDVKM. The CDR3 sequence: CASSFRTFTYEQYF. The CDR3 nucleotides are TGTGCCAGCAGTTTTAGGACATTTACCTACGAGCAGTACTTC.

The chain carries TRBV4-1 and TRBJ2-3; D is undetermined. CDR1 is MGHRA, CDR2 YSYEKL, per germline. CDR3 length equals 16 residues. V dropped 4 bases and J dropped 0 bases, with 14 bases sitting between them. The CDR3 here is CASSPPVSSSTDTQYF. CDR3 nucleotide sequence: TGCGCCAGCAGCCCCCCCGTTTCGTCTAGCACAGATACGCAGTATTTT.

The chain carries TRBV27 and TRBJ2-3; TRBD1 agrees at 10 bases. The ends lost 3 bases at V and 4 bases at J; junction bases unmatched: 4. This CDR3 spans 15 amino acids. CDR1 and CDR2 (germline): MNHEY, SMNVEV (reference sequence). The CDR3 loop is CASSLTGGAADTQYF. The CDR3 nucleotides are TGTGCCAGCAGTTTGACAGGGGGCGCAGCAGATACGCAGTATTTT.

The chain joins TRBV5-4 to TRBJ1-2; D might be TRBD1 (5 bases). The CDR3 extends over 15 amino acids. Germline V gene data show CDR1 as SGHNT and CDR2 as YYREEE (reference sequence). V dropped 4 bases and J dropped 0 bases, with 13 bases sitting between them. CDR3 loop: CASSIGTDPNYGYTF. CDR3 bases: TGTGCCAGCAGCATCGGGACGGATCCTAACTATGGCTACACCTTC.

Points on this clone: The germline gene is not matched at one end of the junction; a read error may be the cause. This chain uses TRBV10-3 with TRBJ1-1; D call uncertain. Germline loops: CDR1 ENHRY, CDR2 SYGVKD. The CDR3 extends over 11 amino acids. CDR3: CAIRSGSEAFF. DNA for the CDR3: TGTGCCATCAGGTCAGGCTCTGAGGCTTTCTTT.

The chain couples TRBV27 to TRBJ2-6, with D possibly being TRBD1 or TRBD2 (5 bases each). V lost 5 bases and J 6 bases, leaving 8 bases between the germline ends. The CDR3 length is 13 residues. CDR1 is MNHEY, CDR2 SMNVEV, per germline (reference sequence). The CDR3 spells CASSLGEANVLTF. CDR3 DNA: TGTGCCAGCAGTCTGGGGGAGGCCAACGTCCTGACTTTC.